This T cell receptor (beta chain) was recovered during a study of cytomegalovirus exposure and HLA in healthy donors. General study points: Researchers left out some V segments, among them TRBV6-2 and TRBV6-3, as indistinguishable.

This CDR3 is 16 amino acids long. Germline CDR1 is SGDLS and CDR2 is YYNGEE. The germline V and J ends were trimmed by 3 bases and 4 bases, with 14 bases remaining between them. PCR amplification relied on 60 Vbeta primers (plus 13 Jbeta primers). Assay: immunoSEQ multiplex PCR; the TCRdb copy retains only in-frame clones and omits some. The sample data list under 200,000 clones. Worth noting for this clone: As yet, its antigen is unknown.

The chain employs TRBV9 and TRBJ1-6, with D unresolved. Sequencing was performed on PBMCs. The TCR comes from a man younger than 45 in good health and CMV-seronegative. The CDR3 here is CASSAQATLYNSPLHF. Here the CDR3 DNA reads TGTGCCAGCAGCGCGCAGGCCACGTTATATAATTCACCCCTCCACTTT.